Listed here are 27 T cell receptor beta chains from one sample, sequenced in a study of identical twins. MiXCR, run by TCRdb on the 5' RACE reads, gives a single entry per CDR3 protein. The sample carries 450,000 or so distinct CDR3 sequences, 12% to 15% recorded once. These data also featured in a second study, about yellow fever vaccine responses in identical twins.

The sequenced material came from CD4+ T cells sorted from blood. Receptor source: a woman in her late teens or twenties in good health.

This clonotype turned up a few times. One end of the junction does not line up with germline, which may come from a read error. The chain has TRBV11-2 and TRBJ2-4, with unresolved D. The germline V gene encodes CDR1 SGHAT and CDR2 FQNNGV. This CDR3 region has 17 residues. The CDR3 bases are TGTGCCAGCAGCTTATATCTACCCTCCTCGGCAAAAACCATTCAGTACTTC. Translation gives CASSLYLPSSAKTIQYF. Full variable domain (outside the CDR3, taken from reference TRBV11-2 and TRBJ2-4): EAGVAQSPRYKIIEKRQSVAFWCNPISGHATLYWYQQILGQGPKLLIQFQNNGVVDDSQLPKDRFSAERLKGVDSTLKIQPAKLEDSAVYLCASSLYLPSSAKTIQYFGAGTRLSVL.

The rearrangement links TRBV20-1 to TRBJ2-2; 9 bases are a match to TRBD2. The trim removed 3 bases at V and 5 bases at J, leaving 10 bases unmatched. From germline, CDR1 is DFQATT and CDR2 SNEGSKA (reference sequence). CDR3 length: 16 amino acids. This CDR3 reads CSASFGLAGKTGELFF. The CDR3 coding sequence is TGCAGTGCTAGCTTTGGGCTAGCGGGAAAAACCGGGGAGCTGTTTTTT.

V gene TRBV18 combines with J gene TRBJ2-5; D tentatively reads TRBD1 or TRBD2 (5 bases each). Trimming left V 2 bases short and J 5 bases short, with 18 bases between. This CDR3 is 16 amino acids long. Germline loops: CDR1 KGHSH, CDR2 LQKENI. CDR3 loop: CASSPISRGGSETQYF. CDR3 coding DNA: TGTGCCAGCTCACCAATATCGAGGGGTGGTTCGGAGACCCAGTACTTC.

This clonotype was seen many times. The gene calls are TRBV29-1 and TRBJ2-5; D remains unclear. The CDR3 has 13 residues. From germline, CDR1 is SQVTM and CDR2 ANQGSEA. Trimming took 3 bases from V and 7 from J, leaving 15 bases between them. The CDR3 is CSVEFRVEGTQYF. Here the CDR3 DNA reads TGCAGCGTTGAGTTCCGCGTGGAAGGGACCCAGTACTTC.

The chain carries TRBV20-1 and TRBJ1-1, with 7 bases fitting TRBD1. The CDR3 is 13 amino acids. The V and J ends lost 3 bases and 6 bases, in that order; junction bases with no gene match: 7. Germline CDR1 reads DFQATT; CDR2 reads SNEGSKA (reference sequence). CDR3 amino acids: CSASPDRAPEAFF. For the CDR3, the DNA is TGCAGTGCTAGCCCTGACAGGGCCCCTGAAGCTTTCTTT.

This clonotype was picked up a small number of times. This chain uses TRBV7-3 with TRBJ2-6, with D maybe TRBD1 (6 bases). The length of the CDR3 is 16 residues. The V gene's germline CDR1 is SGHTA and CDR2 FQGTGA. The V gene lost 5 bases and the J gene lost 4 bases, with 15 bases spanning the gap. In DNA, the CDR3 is TGTGCCAGCAGCCCCGAAACAGGGCTCGGGGCCAACGTCCTGACTTTC. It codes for CASSPETGLGANVLTF.

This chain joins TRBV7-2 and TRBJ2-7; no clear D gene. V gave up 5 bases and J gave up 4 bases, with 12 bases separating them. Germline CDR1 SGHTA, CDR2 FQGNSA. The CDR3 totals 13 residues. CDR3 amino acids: CASSERMGYEQYF. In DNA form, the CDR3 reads TGTGCCAGCAGCGAAAGAATGGGATACGAGCAGTACTTC.

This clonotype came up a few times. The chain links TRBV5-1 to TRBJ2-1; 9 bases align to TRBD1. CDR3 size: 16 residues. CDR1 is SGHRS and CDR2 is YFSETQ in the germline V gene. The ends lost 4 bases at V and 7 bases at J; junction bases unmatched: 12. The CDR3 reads CASSTEPGTGWNEQFF. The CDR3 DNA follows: TGCGCCAGCAGCACCGAACCCGGGACAGGGTGGAATGAGCAGTTCTTC.

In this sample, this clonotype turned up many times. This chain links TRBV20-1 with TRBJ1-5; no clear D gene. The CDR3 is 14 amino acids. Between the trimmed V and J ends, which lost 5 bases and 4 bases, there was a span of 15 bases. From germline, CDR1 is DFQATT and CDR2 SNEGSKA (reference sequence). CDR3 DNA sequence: TGCAGTGCTCCAGCCGGGGAGGGAAATCAGCCCCAGCATTTT. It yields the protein CSAPAGEGNQPQHF.

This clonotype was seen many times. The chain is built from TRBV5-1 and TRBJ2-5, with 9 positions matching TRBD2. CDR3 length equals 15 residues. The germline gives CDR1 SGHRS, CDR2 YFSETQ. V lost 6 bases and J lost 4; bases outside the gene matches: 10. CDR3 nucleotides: TGCGCCAGCACATTCACCCTTAGCGGGGGAGAGACCCAGTACTTC. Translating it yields CASTFTLSGGETQYF.

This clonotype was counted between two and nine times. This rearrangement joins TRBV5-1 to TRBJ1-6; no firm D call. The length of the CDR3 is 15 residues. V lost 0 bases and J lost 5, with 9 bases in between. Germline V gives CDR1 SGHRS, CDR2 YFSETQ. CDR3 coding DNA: TGCGCCAGCAGCTTGGGGACTAATAATAATTCACCCCTCCACTTT. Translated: CASSLGTNNNSPLHF.

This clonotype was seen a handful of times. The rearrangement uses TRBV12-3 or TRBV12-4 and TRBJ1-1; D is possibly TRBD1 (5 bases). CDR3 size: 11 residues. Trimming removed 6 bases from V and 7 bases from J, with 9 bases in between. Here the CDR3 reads CASSSGFEAFF. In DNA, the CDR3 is TGTGCCAGCAGCTCAGGGTTTGAAGCTTTCTTT.

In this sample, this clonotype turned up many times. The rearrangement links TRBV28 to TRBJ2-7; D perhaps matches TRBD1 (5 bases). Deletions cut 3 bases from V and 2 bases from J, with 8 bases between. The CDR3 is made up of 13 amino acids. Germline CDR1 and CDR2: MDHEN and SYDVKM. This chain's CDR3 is CASSLVTAYEQYF. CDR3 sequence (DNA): TGTGCCAGCAGTTTGGTGACAGCCTACGAGCAGTACTTC.

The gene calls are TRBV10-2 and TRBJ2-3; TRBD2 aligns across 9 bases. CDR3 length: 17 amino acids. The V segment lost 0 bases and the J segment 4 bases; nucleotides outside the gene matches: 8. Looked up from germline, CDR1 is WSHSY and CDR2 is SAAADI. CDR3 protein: CASSESQRAGGADTQYF. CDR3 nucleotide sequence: TGCGCCAGCAGTGAGTCGCAACGAGCGGGAGGTGCAGATACGCAGTATTTT.

CDR3 residues: CASSVTVGTDTQYF. The CDR3 region has the DNA TGTGCCAGCAGTGTAACAGTCGGCACAGATACGCAGTATTTT. This chain connects TRBV6-1 to TRBJ2-3; D gene uncertain. Germline V gives CDR1 MNHNS, CDR2 SASEGT. The V end lost 4 bases, the J end lost 1 base, and 9 bases lay between the germline ends. The CDR3 covers 14 residues.

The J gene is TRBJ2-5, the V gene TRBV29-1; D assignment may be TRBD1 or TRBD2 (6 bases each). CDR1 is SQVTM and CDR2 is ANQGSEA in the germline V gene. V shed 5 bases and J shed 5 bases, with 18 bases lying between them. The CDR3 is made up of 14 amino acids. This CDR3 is CSVQFGGVGETQYF. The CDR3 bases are TGCAGCGTTCAATTCGGGGGCGTCGGCGAGACCCAGTACTTC.

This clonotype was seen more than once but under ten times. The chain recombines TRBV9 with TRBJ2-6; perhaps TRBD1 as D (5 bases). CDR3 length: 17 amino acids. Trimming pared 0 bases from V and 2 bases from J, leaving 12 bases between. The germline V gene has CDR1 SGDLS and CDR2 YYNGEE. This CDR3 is CASSVEVGATGANVLTF. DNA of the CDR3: TGTGCCAGCAGCGTAGAGGTAGGGGCAACTGGGGCCAACGTCCTGACTTTC.

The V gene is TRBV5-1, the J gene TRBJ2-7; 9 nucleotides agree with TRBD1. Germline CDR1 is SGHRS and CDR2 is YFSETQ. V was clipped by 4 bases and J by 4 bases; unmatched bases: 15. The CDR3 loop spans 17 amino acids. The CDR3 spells CASSPPDRGSLGYEQYF. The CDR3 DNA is TGCGCCAGCAGCCCCCCAGACAGGGGGTCGTTGGGTTACGAGCAGTACTTC.

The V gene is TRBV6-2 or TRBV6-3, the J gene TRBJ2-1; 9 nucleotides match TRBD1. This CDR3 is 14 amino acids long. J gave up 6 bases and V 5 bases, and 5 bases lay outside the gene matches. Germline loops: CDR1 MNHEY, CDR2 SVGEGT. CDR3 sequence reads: CASSRDRVLNEQFF. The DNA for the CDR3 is TGTGCCAGCAGTCGGGACAGGGTCCTCAATGAGCAGTTCTTC.

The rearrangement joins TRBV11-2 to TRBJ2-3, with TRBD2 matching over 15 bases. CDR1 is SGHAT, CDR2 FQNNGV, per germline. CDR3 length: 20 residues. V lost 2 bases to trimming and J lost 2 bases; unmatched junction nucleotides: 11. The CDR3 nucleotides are TGTGCCAGCAGCTTAAGTAGGACTAGCGGGGGGGGATACGCCACAGATACGCAGTATTTT. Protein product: CASSLSRTSGGGYATDTQYF.

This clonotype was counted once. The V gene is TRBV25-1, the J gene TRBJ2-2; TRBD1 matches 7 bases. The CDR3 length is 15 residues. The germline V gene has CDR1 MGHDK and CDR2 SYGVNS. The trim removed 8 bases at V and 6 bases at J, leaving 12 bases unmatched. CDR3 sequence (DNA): TGTGCCAGCGGACCGACAGGGAGTTTTGCCGGGGAGCTGTTTTTT. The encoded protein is CASGPTGSFAGELFF.

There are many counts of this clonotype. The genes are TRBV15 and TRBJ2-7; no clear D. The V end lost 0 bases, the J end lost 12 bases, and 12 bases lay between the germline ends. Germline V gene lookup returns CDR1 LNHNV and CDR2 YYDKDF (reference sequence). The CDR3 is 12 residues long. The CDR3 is CATSRDWGHRYF. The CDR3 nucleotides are TGTGCCACCAGCAGAGATTGGGGTCATCGGTACTTC.

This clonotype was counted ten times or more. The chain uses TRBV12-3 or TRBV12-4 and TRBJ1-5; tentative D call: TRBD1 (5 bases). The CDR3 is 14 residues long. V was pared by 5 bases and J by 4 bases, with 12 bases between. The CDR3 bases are TGTGCCAGCAGTCCTCTGGACATTAATCAGCCCCAGCATTTT. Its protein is CASSPLDINQPQHF.

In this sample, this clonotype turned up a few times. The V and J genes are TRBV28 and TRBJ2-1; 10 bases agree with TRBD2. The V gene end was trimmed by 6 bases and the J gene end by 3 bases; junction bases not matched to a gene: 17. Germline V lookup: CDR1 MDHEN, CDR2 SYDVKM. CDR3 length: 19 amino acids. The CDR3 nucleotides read TGTGCCAGCAGCCCCACCTCAGGATTAGCGGGAGGACTCTACAATGAGCAGTTCTTC. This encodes CASSPTSGLAGGLYNEQFF.

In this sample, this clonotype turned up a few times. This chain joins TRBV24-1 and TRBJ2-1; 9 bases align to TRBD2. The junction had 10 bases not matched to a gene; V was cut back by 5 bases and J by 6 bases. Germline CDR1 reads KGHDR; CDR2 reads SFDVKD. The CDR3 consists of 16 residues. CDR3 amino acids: CATSGLSAGGINEQFF. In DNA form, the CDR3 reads TGTGCCACCAGTGGACTCTCTGCGGGGGGGATCAATGAGCAGTTCTTC.

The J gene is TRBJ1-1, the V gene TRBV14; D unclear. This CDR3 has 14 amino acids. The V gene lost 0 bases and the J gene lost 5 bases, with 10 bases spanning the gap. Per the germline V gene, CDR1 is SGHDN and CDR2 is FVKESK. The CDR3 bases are TGTGCCAGCAGCCAAGATCGGGATTGGACTGAAGCTTTCTTT. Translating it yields CASSQDRDWTEAFF.

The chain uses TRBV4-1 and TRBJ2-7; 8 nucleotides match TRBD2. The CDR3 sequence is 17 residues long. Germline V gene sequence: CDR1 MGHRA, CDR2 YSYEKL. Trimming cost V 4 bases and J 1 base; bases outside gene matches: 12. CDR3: CASSPNPTSGVSYEQYF. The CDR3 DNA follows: TGCGCCAGCAGCCCCAACCCCACTAGCGGCGTATCCTACGAGCAGTACTTC.